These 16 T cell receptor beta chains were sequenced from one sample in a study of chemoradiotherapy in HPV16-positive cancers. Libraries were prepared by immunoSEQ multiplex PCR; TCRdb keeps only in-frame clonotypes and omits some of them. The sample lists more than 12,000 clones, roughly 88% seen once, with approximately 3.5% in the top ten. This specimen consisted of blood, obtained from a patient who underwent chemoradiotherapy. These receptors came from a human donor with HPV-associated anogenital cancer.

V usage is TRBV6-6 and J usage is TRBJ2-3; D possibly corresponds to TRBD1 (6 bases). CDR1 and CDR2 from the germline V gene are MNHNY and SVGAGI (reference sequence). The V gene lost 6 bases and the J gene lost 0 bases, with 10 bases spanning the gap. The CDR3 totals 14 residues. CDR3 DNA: TGTGCCAGCAGATGGACAGTTAGCACAGATACGCAGTATTTT. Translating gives CASRWTVSTDTQYF.

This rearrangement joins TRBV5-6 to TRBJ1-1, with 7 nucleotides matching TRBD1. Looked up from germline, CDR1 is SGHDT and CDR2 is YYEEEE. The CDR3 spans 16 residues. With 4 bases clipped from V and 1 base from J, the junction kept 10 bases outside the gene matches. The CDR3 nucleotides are TGTGCCAGCAGCCTCCTTCAAGGGGGCCCGAACACTGAAGCTTTCTTT. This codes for CASSLLQGGPNTEAFF.

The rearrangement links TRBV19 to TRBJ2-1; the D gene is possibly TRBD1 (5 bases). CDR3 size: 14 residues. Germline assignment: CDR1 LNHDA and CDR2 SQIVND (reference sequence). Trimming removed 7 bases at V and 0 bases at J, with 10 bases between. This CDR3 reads CASTKGYSYNEQFF. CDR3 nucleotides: TGTGCCAGTACAAAGGGGTACTCCTACAATGAGCAGTTCTTC.

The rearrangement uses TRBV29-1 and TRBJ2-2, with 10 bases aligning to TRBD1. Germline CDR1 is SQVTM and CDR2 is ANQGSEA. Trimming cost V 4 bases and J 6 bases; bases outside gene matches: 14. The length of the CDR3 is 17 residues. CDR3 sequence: CSVAAGQGTFRSGELFF. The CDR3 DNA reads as TGCAGCGTTGCCGCGGGACAGGGGACTTTCCGCTCCGGGGAGCTGTTTTTT.

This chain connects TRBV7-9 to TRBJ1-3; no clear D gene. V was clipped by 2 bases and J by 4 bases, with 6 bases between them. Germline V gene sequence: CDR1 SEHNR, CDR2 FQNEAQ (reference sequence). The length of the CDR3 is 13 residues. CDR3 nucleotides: TGTGCCAGCAGCTTAATCAGAGGAAACACCATATATTTT. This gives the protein CASSLIRGNTIYF.

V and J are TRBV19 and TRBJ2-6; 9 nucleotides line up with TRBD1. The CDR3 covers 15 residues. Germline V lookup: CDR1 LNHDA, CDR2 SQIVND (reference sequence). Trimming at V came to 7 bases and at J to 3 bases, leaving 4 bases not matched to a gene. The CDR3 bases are TGTGCCAGTAAGGACAGGGGTCGTGGGGCCAACGTCCTGACTTTC. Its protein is CASKDRGRGANVLTF. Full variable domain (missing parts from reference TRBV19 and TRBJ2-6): DGGITQSPKYLFRKEGQNVTLSCEQNLNHDAMYWYRQDPGQGLRLIYYSQIVNDFQKGDIAEGYSVSREKKESFPLTVTSAQKNPTAFYLCASKDRGRGANVLTFGAGSRLTVL.

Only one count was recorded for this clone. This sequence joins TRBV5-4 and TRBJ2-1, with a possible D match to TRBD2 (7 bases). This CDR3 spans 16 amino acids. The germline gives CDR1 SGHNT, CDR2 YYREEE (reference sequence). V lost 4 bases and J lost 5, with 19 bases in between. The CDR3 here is CASSPGLGGANNEQFF. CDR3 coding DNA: TGTGCCAGCAGCCCGGGGCTGGGGGGGGCGAACAATGAGCAGTTCTTC. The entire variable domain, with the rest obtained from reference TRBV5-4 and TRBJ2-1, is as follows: ETGVTQSPTHLIKTRGQQVTLRCSSQSGHNTVSWYQQALGQGPQFIFQYYREEENGRGNFPPRFSGLQFPNYSSELNVNALELDDSALYLCASSPGLGGANNEQFFGPGTRLTVL.

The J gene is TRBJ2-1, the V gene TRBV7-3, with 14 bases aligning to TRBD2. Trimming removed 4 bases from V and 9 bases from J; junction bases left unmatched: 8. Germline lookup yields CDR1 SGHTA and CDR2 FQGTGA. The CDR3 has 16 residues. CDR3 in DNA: TGTGCCAGCAGCTCGGGACTAGCGGGGGCCCTAGGTGAGCAGTTCTTC. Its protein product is CASSSGLAGALGEQFF.

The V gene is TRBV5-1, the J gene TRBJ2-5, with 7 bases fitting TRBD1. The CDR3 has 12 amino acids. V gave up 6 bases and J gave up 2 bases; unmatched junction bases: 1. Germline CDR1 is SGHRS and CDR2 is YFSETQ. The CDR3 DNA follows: TGCGCCAGCACGACAGGGCAAGAGACCCAGTACTTC. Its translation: CASTTGQETQYF.

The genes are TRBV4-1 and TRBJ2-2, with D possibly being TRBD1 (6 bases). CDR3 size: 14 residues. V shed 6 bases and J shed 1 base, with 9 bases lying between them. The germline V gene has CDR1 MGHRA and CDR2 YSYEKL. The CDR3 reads CASRRTENTGELFF. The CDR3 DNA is TGCGCCAGCAGACGGACAGAGAACACCGGGGAGCTGTTTTTT.

Written as DNA, the CDR3 is TGCGCCAGCAGCTTGGACCCTGCTGGGGCCAACGTCCTGACTTTC. Translated, it gives CASSLDPAGANVLTF. This chain links TRBV5-1 with TRBJ2-6; D gene unclear. Germline lookup yields CDR1 SGHRS and CDR2 YFSETQ. CDR3 length equals 15 residues. Trimming left V 0 bases short and J 2 bases short, with 6 bases between.

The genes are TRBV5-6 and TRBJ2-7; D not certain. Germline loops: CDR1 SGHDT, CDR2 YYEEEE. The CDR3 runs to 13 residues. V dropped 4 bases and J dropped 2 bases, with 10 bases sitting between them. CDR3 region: CASSGRATYEQYF. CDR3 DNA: TGTGCCAGCAGCGGCCGGGCCACCTACGAGCAGTACTTC.

The CDR3 region has the DNA TGTGCCAGCAGTGAAGGTGTTCGGGGGGCGCTGGAAAAACTGTTTTTT. Its translation is CASSEGVRGALEKLFF. This chain joins TRBV2 and TRBJ1-4; maybe TRBD1 (6 bases). V lost 1 base, J lost 8 bases, and 17 bases lay in between. This CDR3 region has 16 residues. The germline gives CDR1 SNHLY, CDR2 FYNNEI.

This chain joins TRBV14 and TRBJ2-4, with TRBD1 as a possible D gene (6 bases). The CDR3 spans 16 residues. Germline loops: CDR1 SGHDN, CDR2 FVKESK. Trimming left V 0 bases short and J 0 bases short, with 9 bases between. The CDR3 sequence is CASSQEGGLAKNIQYF. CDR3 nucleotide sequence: TGTGCCAGCAGCCAAGAAGGGGGATTAGCCAAAAACATTCAGTACTTC.

CDR3 sequence: CASSQAPLNQPQHF. The CDR3 nucleotides are TGCGCCAGCAGCCAAGCTCCGCTAAATCAGCCCCAGCATTTT. The genes are TRBV4-1 and TRBJ1-5; D ambiguous. Trimming took 1 base from V and 4 from J, leaving 8 bases between them. In germline, CDR1 is MGHRA, CDR2 YSYEKL. This CDR3 is built from 14 residues.

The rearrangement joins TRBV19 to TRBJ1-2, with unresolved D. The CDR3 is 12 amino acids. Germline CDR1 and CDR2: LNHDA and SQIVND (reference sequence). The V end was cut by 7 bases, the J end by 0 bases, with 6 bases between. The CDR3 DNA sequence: TGTGCCAGTACTCAGGCTAACTATGGCTACACCTTC. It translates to CASTQANYGYTF. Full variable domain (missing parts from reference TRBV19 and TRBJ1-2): DGGITQSPKYLFRKEGQNVTLSCEQNLNHDAMYWYRQDPGQGLRLIYYSQIVNDFQKGDIAEGYSVSREKKESFPLTVTSAQKNPTAFYLCASTQANYGYTFGSGTRLTVV.